The entry below describes one T cell receptor (beta chain). Its target is not known. The CDR3 is 16 residues long. V dropped 7 bases and J dropped 6; count of bases not matched to a gene: 9. The germline V gene encodes CDR1 MNHNY and CDR2 SVGAGI (reference sequence). These data originate in a study of T cell responses to AZD1222 COVID-19 vaccine. Overall study findings and caveats: Rises in breadth and depth of Spike-specific TCRs came after two AZD1222 doses. Among spike-specific TCRs, nearly half reportedly target unmutated variant regions.

Sequencing was performed with immunoSEQ multiplex PCR; in TCRdb, only in-frame clones are kept and a portion is missing. The sample shows about 210,000 clones, over 80% of them seen only once. The sequenced sample was peripheral blood, obtained on day 0 of AZD1222 vaccination. The chain links TRBV6-6 to TRBJ1-4; 12 bases line up with TRBD1. This clonotype originated in an adult in good health. For the CDR3, the DNA is TGTGCCAGCAATACCGGGACAGGGGGCGGGGATGAAAAACTGTTTTTT. Translating it yields CASNTGTGGGDEKLFF.